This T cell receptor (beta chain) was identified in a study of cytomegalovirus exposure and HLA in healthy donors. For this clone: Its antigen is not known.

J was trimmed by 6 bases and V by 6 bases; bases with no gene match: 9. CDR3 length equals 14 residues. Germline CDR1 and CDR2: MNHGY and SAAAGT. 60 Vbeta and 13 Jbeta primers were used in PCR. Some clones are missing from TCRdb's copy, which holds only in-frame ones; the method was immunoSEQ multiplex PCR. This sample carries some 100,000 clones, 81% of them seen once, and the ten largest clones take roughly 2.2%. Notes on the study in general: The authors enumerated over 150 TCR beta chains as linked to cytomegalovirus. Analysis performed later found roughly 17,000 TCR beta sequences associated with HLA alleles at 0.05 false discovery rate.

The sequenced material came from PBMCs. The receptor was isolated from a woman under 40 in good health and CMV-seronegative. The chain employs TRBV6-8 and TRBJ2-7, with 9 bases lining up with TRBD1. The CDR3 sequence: CASSQNRGRFEQYF. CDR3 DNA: TGTGCCAGCAGCCAAAACAGGGGGCGATTCGAGCAGTACTTC.